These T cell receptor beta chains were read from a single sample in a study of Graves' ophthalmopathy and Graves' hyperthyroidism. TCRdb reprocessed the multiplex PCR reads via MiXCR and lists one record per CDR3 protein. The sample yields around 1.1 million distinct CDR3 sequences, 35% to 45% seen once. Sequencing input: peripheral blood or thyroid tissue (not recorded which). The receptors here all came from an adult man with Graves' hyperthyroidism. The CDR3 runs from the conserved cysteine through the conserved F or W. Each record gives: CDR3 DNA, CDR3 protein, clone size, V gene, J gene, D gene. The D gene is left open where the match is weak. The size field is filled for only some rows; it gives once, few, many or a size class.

DNA: TGCAGTGCTAGACCTAGCGGGAACACCGGGGAGCTGTTTTTT
CDR3: CSARPSGNTGELFF
size: many
V: TRBV20-1
J: TRBJ2-2
D: TRBD2

DNA: TGCGCCAGCAGATCGGGAAACTCTGGAAACACCATATATTTT
CDR3: CASRSGNSGNTIYF
size: many
V: TRBV5-1
J: TRBJ1-3
D: NA

DNA: TGTGCCAGCAGTTTTCGGGTGGATGGCACTGAAGCTTTCTTT
CDR3: CASSFRVDGTEAFF
size: once
V: TRBV6-5
J: TRBJ1-1
D: NA

DNA: TGTGCCAGCAGCACTCAGGGATGGTCTGGAAACACCATATATTTT
CDR3: CASSTQGWSGNTIYF
size: few
V: TRBV9
J: TRBJ1-3
D: NA

DNA: TGCGCCAGCAGCCAAGATGGGTGGACTGAAGCTTTCTTT
CDR3: CASSQDGWTEAFF
size: NA
V: TRBV7-2
J: TRBJ1-1
D: NA

DNA: TGTGCCAGCCGGGGACAGGGGGCGATGTCTGGCTACACCTTC
CDR3: CASRGQGAMSGYTF
size: NA
V: TRBV2
J: TRBJ1-2
D: TRBD1

DNA: TGTGCCAGCACCCAGGAAAAACTGTTTTTT
CDR3: CASTQEKLFF
size: once
V: TRBV7-9
J: TRBJ1-4
D: NA

DNA: TGTGCCAGCAGCCAAGGATCTCCGGGACAAATTTTT
CDR3: CASSQGSPGQIF
size: NA
V: TRBV3-1
J: TRBJ1-1
D: NA

DNA: TGTGCCAGCGGGATCGGCGTGTTGGAGCTGTTTTTT
CDR3: CASGIGVLELFF
size: NA
V: TRBV28
J: TRBJ2-2
D: NA

DNA: TGTGCCAGCAGCGTTACTCCCCTTGGGAGTCAGCCCCAGCATTTT
CDR3: CASSVTPLGSQPQHF
size: NA
V: TRBV6-2/TRBV6-3
J: TRBJ1-5
D: NA

DNA: TGTGCCAGCCACTCGGGGTACGGGGTTGGGGAGACCCAGTACTTC
CDR3: CASHSGYGVGETQYF
size: NA
V: TRBV19
J: TRBJ2-5
D: NA

DNA: TGCGCCAGCAGGCAAACAGGGGGCGTTAACACTGAAGCTTTCTTT
CDR3: CASRQTGGVNTEAFF
size: many
V: TRBV5-1
J: TRBJ1-1
D: TRBD1

DNA: TGTGCCAAAAGGGCGGGGAAGTTTAGGGAGACCCAGTACTTC
CDR3: CAKRAGKFRETQYF
size: NA
V: TRBV24-1
J: TRBJ2-5
D: NA

DNA: TGTGCCAGCAGCTTGGTGAACTCTTACACCGGGGAGCTGTTTTTT
CDR3: CASSLVNSYTGELFF
size: NA
V: TRBV7-2
J: TRBJ2-2
D: NA

DNA: TGTGCCAGCAGCCGGACAGGGTTTATCACTGAAGCTTTCTTT
CDR3: CASSRTGFITEAFF
size: once
V: TRBV11-2
J: TRBJ1-1
D: TRBD1

DNA: TGCAGTGCTCAAGATCCTGGACAGCCCTACGAGCAGTACTTC
CDR3: CSAQDPGQPYEQYF
size: many
V: TRBV20-1
J: TRBJ2-7
D: NA

DNA: TGCAGTGCTAGTGGGACAGAGGGGACTGAAGCTTTCTTT
CDR3: CSASGTEGTEAFF
size: NA
V: TRBV20-1
J: TRBJ1-1
D: TRBD1

DNA: TGTGCCAGCAGTGAATTTGAGGGGGCGATGGGGCCCCAGCATTTT
CDR3: CASSEFEGAMGPQHF
size: many
V: TRBV2
J: TRBJ1-5
D: TRBD1

DNA: TGTGCCAGCAGCTTAATGCCGGGGCCCTTCTACGAGCAGTACTTC
CDR3: CASSLMPGPFYEQYF
size: NA
V: TRBV7-2
J: TRBJ2-7
D: NA

DNA: TGTGCCAGCAGCTTAGATCTCAGAGATCAGCCCCAGCATTTT
CDR3: CASSLDLRDQPQHF
size: many
V: TRBV7-8
J: TRBJ1-5
D: NA

DNA: TGTGCCAGCAGCACTAGCGGGGGAGACTACGAGCAGTACTTC
CDR3: CASSTSGGDYEQYF
size: NA
V: TRBV9
J: TRBJ2-7
D: TRBD2

DNA: TGTGCCAGCATTCCTTCGGGGACGGATAATGAAAAACTGTTTTTT
CDR3: CASIPSGTDNEKLFF
size: many
V: TRBV2
J: TRBJ1-4
D: NA